The T cell receptor beta chain under discussion was sequenced for a study of beta chain features in type 1 diabetes (dated by TCRdb to 2016 to 2019). For the wider study: Mean age, gender distribution, total cell number and subset yield were not different between patients and healthy donors. Regulatory and stem cell-like memory subsets were obtained from only 8 patients and roughly eight healthy donors, while naive and central memory subsets were obtained from all 28 donors. Across all samples, fewer than 110,000,000 sorted cells were examined, and cell number per subset correlated strongly with RNA yield. In the study, TCRB repertoires of sorted circulating CD4+ T cell subsets from recently diagnosed type 1 diabetes patients were compared with those of matched healthy donors. Study-level results and caveats: A moderate but significant shortening of TCRB CDR3 length was observed in type 1 diabetes patients in all four CD4+ subsets. Sequencing cDNA rather than genomic DNA could over-represent highly expressing activated cells, although activation and CD3 levels did not differ between groups. PCR may preferentially amplify shorter templates, but because patient and control samples were amplified and corrected together, any resulting skew would affect both groups equally. Only small numbers of individuals were included in the HLA sub-analyses, which left unresolved whether HLA type had any influence on TCRB rearrangement. Fewer insertions and more nucleotide deletions at VDJ recombination sites were observed in patients with type 1 diabetes, implying thymic rearrangement abnormalities. Naive, central memory and regulatory TCRB repertoires appeared to be more similar among patients than among healthy donors.

This clone appeared a few times. Its antigen is still unknown. The input lacks base qualities; no much larger clone sits a single base away. V and J are trimmed by 3 bases and 5 bases, and the gene matches miss 5 bases of the junction. The CDR3, cysteine through phenylalanine, is 14 amino acids long. Of the read, only the CDR3 DNA is kept; its 42 bases are in frame from base 1. The germline V gene (reference sequence) supplies CDR1 LNHNV and CDR2 YYDKDF. Each donor gave one peripheral blood draw, averaging approximately 0.12 L, which was collected into heparinised tubes. A BD FACSAria II was used to sort naive, central memory, regulatory and stem cell-like memory CD4+ T cells with a panel that included CD45RO, CCR7, CD25, CD127, CD95 and CD27. Every sorted population had a purity above 95%. PBMCs were separated immediately by Lymphoprep density gradient centrifugation and were stained directly, without being cultured. To minimize batch effects, samples were stained and sorted in pairs, one healthy donor with one patient per experiment.

The entire amount of isolated RNA was reverse transcribed using the High Capacity cDNA Reverse Transcription Kit, so the sequenced TCRB transcripts were expressed ones. Naive, central memory and regulatory T cell samples underwent deep immunoSEQ sequencing, averaging around 4 million total reads per sample. After sorted cells were lysed in RLT buffer, RNA was extracted with DNase-treated RNeasy Micro or Mini kits, with the choice depending on cell number. Each cell subset was processed separately to prevent cross-contamination, with patient and healthy donor samples processed together. TCRB sequences were amplified from cDNA with the immunoSEQ multiplex PCR, producing 87-bp fragments spanning the CDR3 region. Amplicons were sequenced on the Illumina HiSeq platform. The original methods were these. PCR bias was corrected computationally using synthetic template baselines, and reads within Hamming distance 2 were collapsed, with unmergeable singletons discarded. Reads were aligned against IMGT so that V, D and J genes, CDR3 length and insertions or deletions at six rearrangement sites could be assigned. Within each subset, clonotype counts were normalized to sorted cell number, after which true diversity and Gini coefficients were computed with the tcR R package. The overlap coefficient, calculated on TCRB nucleotide sequences, was used to measure repertoire sharing. Out-of-frame TCRB sequences from naive cells were analyzed to stand in for the pre-selection repertoire. Not all clones reach the TCRdb copy of this immuneACCESS table, which keeps in-frame sequences only. Checked studies attribute under half of the gap to unresolved V genes and leave the rest unexplained. That table gives V, J and clone size, and the DNA gave D and trimming. Counted in this sample were about 340,000 clones; about 14% of them appeared once. In total, the top ten clones hold about 0.016% of the sample.

The V gene is TRBV15 and the J gene is TRBJ2-5; 8 middle bases align to TRBD1. The clonotype originates from a woman aged 18-29 years with type 1 diabetes. Sequenced input: naive CD4+ T cells from blood. The sample's cell subset or site, from its label and the paper: true naive CD4+ T cells. For the CDR3, the sequence is CATSRTGALETQYF. The nucleotides read TGTGCCACCAGCAGGACAGGGGCTTTGGAGACCCAGTACTTC.